This entry lists 16 T cell receptor beta chains sequenced from one sample in a study of regulatory T cells in long-lasting Graves disease. The time point: newly diagnosed GD, antithyroid drugs for less than 3 months. After RNA was extracted from PBMCs, the TCR library was made from it. CDR3 regions were amplified by Arm-PCR using iRepertoire HTBI primers to build TCR beta libraries. A single record per CDR3 protein comes from TCRdb applying MiXCR to the multiplex PCR reads. In the table there are 300,000 to 400,000 distinct CDR3 sequences, 16% of which are singletons. The data were also submitted as part of a second study, on T cells in Graves' hyperthyroidism and ophthalmopathy.

The source was peripheral blood mononuclear cells (PBMCs), collected at new diagnosis, from a patient treated with antithyroid drugs. All receptors come from a middle-aged man with Graves disease.

This clonotype appeared many times. The chain uses TRBV5-1 and TRBJ1-6, with TRBD1 matching over 7 bases. V lost 5 bases to trimming and J lost 5 bases; unmatched junction nucleotides: 7. Germline lookup yields CDR1 SGHRS and CDR2 YFSETQ. The CDR3 has 15 residues. The CDR3 spells CASRGGGLDNSPLHF. CDR3 nucleotide sequence: TGCGCCAGCAGGGGAGGGGGCTTGGATAATTCACCCCTCCACTTT.

CDR3 protein: CASSVGGPAPEQYF. CDR3 DNA sequence: TGTGCCAGCAGCGTAGGGGGGCCCGCCCCCGAGCAGTACTTC. The chain combines TRBV9 with TRBJ2-7; D might be TRBD1 (6 bases). The CDR3 loop spans 14 amino acids. V shed 0 bases and J shed 6 bases, with 13 bases lying between them. From germline, CDR1 is SGDLS and CDR2 YYNGEE.

This clonotype was seen many times. The V and J genes are TRBV7-2 and TRBJ2-7; D remains ambiguous. Germline V CDR1 and CDR2: SGHTA, FQGNSA. This CDR3 is 11 amino acids long. V lost 5 bases and J lost 3, with 5 bases in between. The chain's CDR3 is CASSADYEQYF. CDR3 bases: TGTGCCAGCAGCGCTGACTACGAGCAGTACTTC. Full variable domain (rest looked up from reference TRBV7-2 and TRBJ2-7): GAGVSQSPSNKVTEKGKDVELRCDPISGHTALYWYRQSLGQGLEFLIYFQGNSAPDKSGLPSDRFSAERTGGSVSTLTIQRTQQEDSAVYLCASSADYEQYFGPGTRLTVT.

With respect to this clonotype: A far more abundant clone sits one base away, making this likely a read error. The V and J genes are TRBV2 and TRBJ2-7; 9 bases line up with TRBD1. Germline trimming cut 8 bases from V and 9 bases from J; bases unmatched to any gene: 14. From germline, CDR1 is SNHLY and CDR2 FYNNEI. The CDR3 sequence is 14 residues long. The CDR3 bases are TGTGCCAGCCTGGACGGGACAGGGTTCCACGGGCAGTACTTC. The encoded protein is CASLDGTGFHGQYF.

This clonotype was counted at least ten times. This chain links TRBV27 with TRBJ1-4; 7 bases match TRBD1. This CDR3 is built from 13 residues. Trimming removed 2 bases from V and 13 bases from J; junction bases left unmatched: 7. CDR1 and CDR2 from the germline V gene are MNHEY and SMNVEV (reference sequence). CDR3 nucleotides: TGTGCCAGCAGTTTAGGCCGACAGGGAACACTGTTTTTT. As protein: CASSLGRQGTLFF.

The genes are TRBV5-1 and TRBJ2-1; no firm D call. Germline assignment: CDR1 SGHRS and CDR2 YFSETQ. This CDR3 comprises 14 residues. V lost 0 bases and J lost 6, with 10 bases in between. As DNA, the CDR3 is TGCGCCAGCAGCTTGGTTGTGGGGTCCAATGAGCAGTTCTTC. Amino acid sequence: CASSLVVGSNEQFF. Based on the CDR3 plus reference TRBV5-1 and TRBJ2-1, the full variable domain is KAGVTQTPRYLIKTRGQQVTLSCSPISGHRSVSWYQQTPGQGLQFLFEYFSETQRNKGNFPGRFSGRQFSNSRSEMNVSTLELGDSALYLCASSLVVGSNEQFFGPGTRLTVL.

The V gene is TRBV3-1, the J gene TRBJ2-5; 9 bases agree with TRBD2. CDR1 LGHDT and CDR2 YNNKEL come from the germline V gene (reference sequence). The CDR3 totals 15 residues. V lost 4 bases to trimming and J lost 4 bases; unmatched junction nucleotides: 7. CDR3 DNA sequence: TGTGCCAGCAGCCGGGGTAGCGGGGGACCAGAGACCCAGTACTTC. Protein product: CASSRGSGGPETQYF.

This clonotype has a count of ten or more. The V and J genes are TRBV2 and TRBJ1-5; D may be TRBD1 (6 bases). Between the trimmed V and J ends, which lost 3 bases and 7 bases, there was a span of 19 bases. The CDR3 is made up of 16 amino acids. The germline V gene has CDR1 SNHLY and CDR2 FYNNEI. DNA of the CDR3: TGTGCCAGCAGTGAGAACCTGGGACACGCCATCCAGCCCCAGCATTTT. Amino acids: CASSENLGHAIQPQHF.

For the CDR3, the DNA is TGTGCCAGCAGCCAAGCCAGTGGCTACGAGCAGTACTTC. It is translated as CASSQASGYEQYF. The chain is built from TRBV3-1 and TRBJ2-7; D remains ambiguous. Germline-derived CDR1 and CDR2 are LGHDT and YNNKEL (reference sequence). The CDR3 contains 13 residues. The V end was cut by 1 base, the J end by 3 bases, with 7 bases between.

This clonotype has a count of ten or more. The chain links TRBV6-1 to TRBJ1-5; 7 bases line up with TRBD1. The CDR3 runs 14 residues. Looked up from germline, CDR1 is MNHNS and CDR2 is SASEGT. V lost 6 bases to trimming and J lost 6 bases; unmatched junction nucleotides: 8. CDR3 region: CASREGAQGQPQHF. The CDR3 DNA reads TGTGCCAGCAGAGAGGGGGCGCAGGGTCAGCCCCAGCATTTT.

V and J are TRBV7-2 and TRBJ2-3; 9 nucleotides line up with TRBD2. Per germline, CDR1 SGHTA and CDR2 FQGNSA. The J segment lost 6 bases and the V segment lost 5 bases, leaving 3 bases of the junction unmatched. CDR3 length: 13 residues. This chain's CDR3 is CASSTRGGDTQYF. In nucleotides, the CDR3 is TGTGCCAGCAGCACGCGGGGGGGCGATACGCAGTATTTT.

The chain joins TRBV6-5 to TRBJ1-5; D is uncertain. With 2 bases removed from V and 7 bases from J, the gap between germline ends came to 6 bases. Germline V gene lookup returns CDR1 MNHEY and CDR2 SVGAGI. The CDR3 is made up of 12 amino acids. CDR3 sequence reads: CASSYREQPQHF. The CDR3 nucleotides are TGTGCCAGCAGTTACAGGGAGCAGCCCCAGCATTTT.

This clonotype was seen many times. The chain uses TRBV2 and TRBJ1-4; D not resolved. Germline lookup yields CDR1 SNHLY and CDR2 FYNNEI. The CDR3 spans 13 residues. The V gene lost 7 bases and the J gene lost 8 bases, with 14 bases spanning the gap. CDR3 in DNA: TGTGCCAGCACCTACACGATTGGGGAAAAACTGTTTTTT. Protein product: CASTYTIGEKLFF.

Only a few counts were recorded for this clonotype. Since a much larger clone is just one base distant, this may be a read error. The chain has TRBV28 and TRBJ2-2, with D perhaps matching TRBD2 (5 bases). This CDR3 spans 16 amino acids. Germline V CDR1 and CDR2: MDHEN, SYDVKM. The CDR3 nucleotides read TGTGCCAGCAGTTCTTGGGCAGGAGCGAACACCGGGGAGCTGCTTTTT. This codes for CASSSWAGANTGELLF.

This clonotype has a count of ten or more. The rearrangement uses TRBV12-3 or TRBV12-4 and TRBJ1-5; D remains unclear. This CDR3 comprises 14 residues. V was cut by 3 bases and J by 5 bases, with 11 bases left in between. CDR3 nucleotides: TGTGCCAGCAGTTTTAACAATCTCGATCAGCCCCAGCATTTT. Its protein is CASSFNNLDQPQHF.

The chain recombines TRBV20-1 with TRBJ1-1, with D perhaps matching TRBD1 (5 bases). The V gene's germline CDR1 is DFQATT and CDR2 SNEGSKA (reference sequence). Trimming left V 0 bases short and J 4 bases short, with 18 bases between. This CDR3 contains 16 residues. The CDR3 sequence: CSARDAQGGVRTEAFF. The CDR3 DNA is TGCAGTGCTAGAGATGCCCAGGGAGGCGTTCGCACTGAAGCTTTCTTT.